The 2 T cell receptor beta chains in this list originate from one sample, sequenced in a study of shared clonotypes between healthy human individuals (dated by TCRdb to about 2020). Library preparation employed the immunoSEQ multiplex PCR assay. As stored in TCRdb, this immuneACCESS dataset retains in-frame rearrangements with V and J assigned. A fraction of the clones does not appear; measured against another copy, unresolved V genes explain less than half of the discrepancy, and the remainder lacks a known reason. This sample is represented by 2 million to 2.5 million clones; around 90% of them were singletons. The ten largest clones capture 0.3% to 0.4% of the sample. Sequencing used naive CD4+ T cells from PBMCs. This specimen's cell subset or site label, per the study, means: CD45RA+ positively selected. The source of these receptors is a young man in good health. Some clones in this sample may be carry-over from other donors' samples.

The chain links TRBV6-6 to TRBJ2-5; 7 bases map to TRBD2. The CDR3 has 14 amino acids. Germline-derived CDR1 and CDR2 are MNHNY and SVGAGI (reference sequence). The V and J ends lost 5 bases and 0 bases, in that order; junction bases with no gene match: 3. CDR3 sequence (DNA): TGTGCCAGCAGTGTGGGAGGGAACCAAGAGACCCAGTACTTC. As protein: CASSVGGNQETQYF.

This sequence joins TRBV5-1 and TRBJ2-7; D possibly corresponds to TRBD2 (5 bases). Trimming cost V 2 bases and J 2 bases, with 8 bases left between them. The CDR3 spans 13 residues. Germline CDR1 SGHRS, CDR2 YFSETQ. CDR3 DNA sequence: TGCGCCAGCAGCTTAATCGGGGCCTACGAGCAGTACTTC. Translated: CASSLIGAYEQYF.